What follows are 30 T cell receptor beta chains derived from one specimen sequenced in a study of blood T cell repertoires in COVID-19. The protocol was immunoSEQ multiplex PCR, while the TCRdb copy is restricted to in-frame clones and leaves out a portion. Here the sample spans about 250,000 clones, around 83% being singletons. The sequencing input was peripheral blood. These receptor sequences come from a man older than 75 with acute or convalescent COVID-19.

The genes are TRBV5-1 and TRBJ1-2; D is possibly TRBD1 (6 bases). V lost 4 bases and J lost 2, with 9 bases in between. The CDR3 is 13 amino acids. From germline, CDR1 is SGHRS and CDR2 YFSETQ. The CDR3 coding sequence is TGCGCCAGCAGCCCTGGACAGAACTATGGCTACACCTTC. This sequence encodes CASSPGQNYGYTF. The full variable domain, in which reference TRBV5-1 and TRBJ1-2 provide the parts outside the CDR3, is KAGVTQTPRYLIKTRGQQVTLSCSPISGHRSVSWYQQTPGQGLQFLFEYFSETQRNKGNFPGRFSGRQFSNSRSEMNVSTLELGDSALYLCASSPGQNYGYTFGSGTRLTVV.

The chain carries TRBV7-6 and TRBJ2-7, with 7 nucleotides matching TRBD1. J lost 3 bases, V lost 0 bases, and 5 bases had no gene match. Germline lookup yields CDR1 SGHVS and CDR2 FNYEAQ. The CDR3 consists of 15 residues. The CDR3 DNA sequence: TGTGCCAGCAGCTTAGCGCCCGGACAGGACTACGAGCAGTACTTC. Protein: CASSLAPGQDYEQYF.

The chain carries TRBV27 and TRBJ2-3; D might be TRBD2 (5 bases). Germline loops: CDR1 MNHEY, CDR2 SMNVEV (reference sequence). V lost 6 bases, J lost 8 bases, and 18 bases lay in between. CDR3 size: 14 residues. CDR3 residues: CASRIPGLPVTQYF. DNA for the CDR3: TGTGCCAGCAGAATACCGGGGTTACCAGTTACGCAGTATTTT.

The CDR3 coding sequence is TGTGCCAGCAGTTACTCCCCCGGGACAGGGGGCGTGCAGTACTTC. This encodes CASSYSPGTGGVQYF. The chain uses TRBV6-5 and TRBJ2-7; 12 bases match TRBD1. V was pared by 0 bases and J by 9 bases, with 6 bases of the junction left unmatched. From germline, CDR1 is MNHEY and CDR2 SVGAGI. CDR3 length equals 15 residues.

The J gene is TRBJ1-5, the V gene TRBV24-1, with 9 bases that match TRBD1. Germline V gene sequence: CDR1 KGHDR, CDR2 SFDVKD. CDR3 size: 14 residues. With V trimmed by 3 bases and J by 7 bases, 3 bases remained unmatched. The CDR3 sequence is CATSDGTGPQPQHF. The CDR3 DNA is TGTGCCACCAGTGATGGGACAGGGCCCCAGCCCCAGCATTTT.

The V and J genes are TRBV30 and TRBJ1-6; no firm D call. CDR1 and CDR2 (germline): GTSNPN, SVGIG (reference sequence). The CDR3 extends over 13 amino acids. V was cut by 3 bases and J by 12 bases, with 15 bases left in between. The CDR3 nucleotides are TGTGCCTGGAGCCCGGACGGGAAAAGACCCCTCCACTTT. Encoded protein: CAWSPDGKRPLHF.

The V call is TRBV5-4, the J call TRBJ2-7; 10 bases agree with TRBD1. This CDR3 has 16 amino acids. With 4 bases clipped from V and 2 bases from J, the junction kept 9 bases outside the gene matches. Germline V lookup: CDR1 SGHNT, CDR2 YYREEE (reference sequence). The CDR3 loop reads CASSLAVGQGTYEQYF. The CDR3 region has the DNA TGTGCCAGCAGCCTAGCTGTGGGACAGGGGACCTACGAGCAGTACTTC.

The chain is built from TRBV10-3 and TRBJ2-3, with 8 bases lining up with TRBD1. Germline-derived CDR1 and CDR2 are ENHRY and SYGVKD. The J segment lost 1 base and the V segment lost 10 bases, leaving 7 bases of the junction unmatched. This CDR3 region has 14 residues. CDR3 nucleotides: TGTGCCACCTCAGACAGGGGAGGCACAGATACGCAGTATTTT. It encodes CATSDRGGTDTQYF.

The CDR3: CAWSVGGWNYNSPLHF. For the CDR3, the DNA is TGTGCCTGGAGTGTCGGGGGATGGAACTATAATTCACCCCTCCACTTT. V usage is TRBV30 and J usage is TRBJ1-6; D is possibly TRBD1 (5 bases). Germline V gene sequence: CDR1 GTSNPN, CDR2 SVGIG (reference sequence). The CDR3 spans 16 residues. Trimming took off 0 bases at V and 3 bases at J, with 12 bases between the two ends.

The gene calls are TRBV7-9 and TRBJ1-1; TRBD1 matches 7 bases. With 4 bases clipped from V and 8 bases from J, the junction kept 1 base outside the gene matches. This CDR3 region has 11 residues. Germline V CDR1 and CDR2: SEHNR, FQNEAQ (reference sequence). The CDR3 region is CASSSDREAFF. For the CDR3, the DNA is TGTGCCAGCAGCTCGGACAGGGAAGCTTTCTTT.

The chain has TRBV7-9 and TRBJ1-4; D is uncertain. Germline CDR1 reads SEHNR; CDR2 reads FQNEAQ (reference sequence). The CDR3 is 11 amino acids. The V gene lost 5 bases and the J gene lost 8 bases, with 6 bases spanning the gap. CDR3 sequence: CASSQWEKLFF. The CDR3 DNA sequence: TGTGCCAGCAGCCAGTGGGAAAAACTGTTTTTT.

This clone appeared once. The V call is TRBV5-1, the J call TRBJ1-2; TRBD1 might be the D (6 bases). The ends were cut back, 6 bases at V and 0 bases at J, with 9 bases in the middle. This CDR3 is 13 amino acids long. Per germline, CDR1 SGHRS and CDR2 YFSETQ. CDR3 sequence (DNA): TGCGCCAGCACCAGGACAGCTAACTATGGCTACACCTTC. Protein sequence: CASTRTANYGYTF.

This chain joins TRBV6-5 and TRBJ2-7; weak D call: TRBD2 (6 bases). The length of the CDR3 is 13 residues. The ends were cut back, 6 bases at V and 7 bases at J, with 16 bases in the middle. The V gene's germline CDR1 is MNHEY and CDR2 SVGAGI. The CDR3 reads CASRGRGGGEQYF. CDR3 coding DNA: TGTGCCAGCAGAGGTCGGGGTGGGGGGGAGCAGTACTTC.

The V and J genes are TRBV10-1 and TRBJ2-6; D is undetermined. Germline CDR1 WNHNN, CDR2 SYGVQD (reference sequence). The length of the CDR3 is 16 residues. V shed 0 bases and J shed 0 bases, with 6 bases lying between them. The CDR3 loop reads CASSESQYSGANVLTF. The CDR3 DNA reads TGCGCCAGCAGTGAGTCACAGTACTCTGGGGCCAACGTCCTGACTTTC.

This sequence joins TRBV12-3 or TRBV12-4 and TRBJ1-5; D gene ambiguous. Trimming shortened V by 3 bases and J by 3 bases, and 6 bases separated the two germline ends. The CDR3 consists of 13 residues. CDR3 in DNA: TGTGCCAGCAGTTTTTCACACAATCAGCCCCAGCATTTT. Translation: CASSFSHNQPQHF.

This chain joins TRBV28 and TRBJ1-1; 9 bases agree with TRBD1. V lost 2 bases to trimming and J lost 4 bases; unmatched junction nucleotides: 8. The CDR3 consists of 16 residues. The germline gives CDR1 MDHEN, CDR2 SYDVKM. Here the CDR3 DNA reads TGTGCCAGCAGTTTAGTGCCGGGACAGGGAGGCACTGAAGCTTTCTTT. This sequence encodes CASSLVPGQGGTEAFF.

The chain employs TRBV5-1 and TRBJ1-5; the D gene is possibly TRBD1 (6 bases). The germline V gene has CDR1 SGHRS and CDR2 YFSETQ. The CDR3 is made up of 15 amino acids. Deletions cut 4 bases from V and 6 bases from J, with 17 bases between. The CDR3 DNA reads as TGCGCCAGCAGCCCCCAAGCTGGGGGCGGTCAGCCCCAGCATTTT. This encodes CASSPQAGGGQPQHF. The complete variable domain, with remaining parts taken from reference TRBV5-1 and TRBJ1-5, reads KAGVTQTPRYLIKTRGQQVTLSCSPISGHRSVSWYQQTPGQGLQFLFEYFSETQRNKGNFPGRFSGRQFSNSRSEMNVSTLELGDSALYLCASSPQAGGGQPQHFGDGTRLSIL.

The gene calls are TRBV7-2 and TRBJ1-2, with D possibly matching TRBD1 (5 bases). The CDR3 contains 16 residues. V lost 1 base and J 8 bases, leaving 20 bases between the germline ends. CDR1 and CDR2 (germline): SGHTA, FQGNSA. In nucleotides, the CDR3 is TGTGCCAGCAGCTTAGATATTGGAGGCCAGGGAGGCGGCTACACCTTC. It translates to CASSLDIGGQGGGYTF.

The chain has TRBV5-1 and TRBJ2-7, with D maybe TRBD1 (5 bases). The germline V gene encodes CDR1 SGHRS and CDR2 YFSETQ. Trimming shortened V by 0 bases and J by 0 bases, and 13 bases separated the two germline ends. The CDR3 extends over 16 amino acids. The CDR3 sequence: CASSLAAGIGSYEQYF. CDR3 in DNA: TGCGCCAGCAGCTTGGCCGCAGGGATCGGCTCCTACGAGCAGTACTTC.

The rearrangement joins TRBV19 to TRBJ1-2; a possible D gene is TRBD1 (5 bases). This CDR3 contains 12 residues. Germline loops: CDR1 LNHDA, CDR2 SQIVND (reference sequence). V lost 6 bases to trimming and J lost 6 bases, with 11 bases between them. The CDR3 nucleotides are TGTGCCAGTAGCCAGGGCATCGATGGCTACACCTTC. Translated: CASSQGIDGYTF.

This chain joins TRBV19 and TRBJ1-3; TRBD1 aligns across 9 bases. V lost 3 bases, J lost 0 bases, and 21 bases stayed unmatched. Germline lookup yields CDR1 LNHDA and CDR2 SQIVND (reference sequence). The length of the CDR3 is 22 residues. The CDR3 sequence: CASSISSSLQGALGYSGNTIYF. DNA for the CDR3: TGTGCCAGTAGTATTTCCTCGAGCTTACAGGGGGCGCTGGGATACTCTGGAAACACCATATATTTT.

This clone was detected once. This chain joins TRBV6-4 and TRBJ1-1; 7 nucleotides match TRBD1. V shed 4 bases, J shed 0 bases, and the junction held 5 bases outside the gene matches. Germline CDR1 is MRHNA and CDR2 is SNTAGT. CDR3 length equals 15 residues. The CDR3 loop is CASSAGQYMNTEAFF. Written as DNA, the CDR3 is TGTGCCAGCAGTGCGGGACAGTACATGAACACTGAAGCTTTCTTT.

This chain links TRBV28 with TRBJ1-6; D call uncertain. This CDR3 is built from 13 residues. Trimming stripped 4 bases from V and 7 bases from J, with 8 bases between. Germline V gene sequence: CDR1 MDHEN, CDR2 SYDVKM. The CDR3 sequence: CASSSGENSPLHF. DNA of the CDR3: TGTGCCAGCAGTTCTGGGGAGAATTCACCCCTCCACTTT.

The rearrangement links TRBV5-1 to TRBJ1-3, with D maybe TRBD1 (6 bases). V lost 3 bases, J lost 4 bases, and 20 bases lay in between. This CDR3 comprises 17 residues. Germline-derived CDR1 and CDR2 are SGHRS and YFSETQ. DNA for the CDR3: TGCGCCAGCAGCTCCCCCTCTGGGACATCTTCGGGAAACACCATATATTTT. Its protein product is CASSSPSGTSSGNTIYF.

The rearrangement uses TRBV28 and TRBJ1-2; D uncertain. V gave up 1 base and J gave up 7 bases, with 13 bases separating them. The CDR3 length is 14 residues. The germline CDR1 and CDR2 sequences are MDHEN and SYDVKM. For the CDR3, the DNA is TGTGCCAGCAGTTTATTCGTTCTGACGGGTGGCTACACCTTC. It translates to CASSLFVLTGGYTF.

The genes are TRBV3-1 (or the pseudogene TRBV3-2) and TRBJ1-6; tentative D call: TRBD1 (6 bases). The CDR3 is made up of 19 amino acids. CDR1 LGHDT and CDR2 YNNKEL come from the germline V gene (reference sequence). Trimming took 4 bases from V and 0 from J, leaving 19 bases between them. The CDR3 loop is CASSPDKQGPYSYNSPLHF. CDR3 in DNA: TGTGCCAGCAGCCCAGACAAACAGGGACCCTACTCCTATAATTCACCCCTCCACTTT.

The chain has TRBV18 and TRBJ1-5, with 9 bases identical to TRBD1. With 3 bases clipped from V and 5 bases from J, the junction kept 5 bases outside the gene matches. The CDR3 covers 15 residues. The germline V gene has CDR1 KGHSH and CDR2 LQKENI. The CDR3 region is CASSPKGQGYQPQHF. The CDR3 region has the DNA TGTGCCAGCTCACCGAAGGGACAGGGTTATCAGCCCCAGCATTTT.

The chain recombines TRBV11-2 with TRBJ1-1; 9 bases agree with TRBD1. This CDR3 is 14 amino acids long. Germline CDR1 and CDR2: SGHAT and FQNNGV. V lost 3 bases and J lost 4; bases outside the gene matches: 3. CDR3: CASSLDRGVTEAFF. DNA for the CDR3: TGTGCCAGCAGCTTGGACAGGGGCGTCACTGAAGCTTTCTTT.

The genes are TRBV27 and TRBJ1-1, with 9 bases fitting TRBD1. Trimming took 11 bases from V and 5 from J; bases not matched to a gene: 12. CDR3 length: 14 residues. Germline V lookup: CDR1 MNHEY, CDR2 SMNVEV (reference sequence). The CDR3 DNA is TGTGCCGGGACAGGGTGGTTTCGCCGGACTGAAGCTTTCTTT. Translating gives CAGTGWFRRTEAFF.

The chain employs TRBV3-1 (or the pseudogene TRBV3-2) and TRBJ1-1; D gene uncertain. This CDR3 contains 14 residues. Germline assignment: CDR1 LGHDT and CDR2 YNNKEL (reference sequence). V lost 0 bases and J lost 8, with 13 bases in between. The CDR3 sequence is CASSQEGTAAEAFF. In nucleotides, the CDR3 is TGTGCCAGCAGCCAAGAAGGTACAGCCGCAGAAGCTTTCTTT.